What follows are 24 T cell receptor beta chains derived from one specimen sequenced in a study of beta chain features in type 1 diabetes. Expressed TCRB transcripts got sequenced, as all isolated RNA was reverse transcribed. The protocol was immunoSEQ multiplex PCR, while the TCRdb copy is restricted to in-frame clones and leaves out a portion. The table records 300,000 to 450,000 clones, 8.5% to 10% of them present only once. The antigens these receptors bind are not known. The study's findings and limits: Shorter TCRB CDR3s, moderately but significantly so, were found in Type 1 diabetes patients in all four CD4+ subsets.

Sequenced material: central memory CD4+ T cells from blood. The receptors were gathered from a man younger than 45 with type 1 diabetes.

This clone came up a few times. The V and J genes are TRBV18 and TRBJ2-5; 8 bases fit TRBD1. The CDR3 sequence is 16 residues long. After removal of 3 bases from V and 2 bases from J, the junction contained 8 bases not matched to a gene. The germline CDR1 and CDR2 sequences are KGHSH and LQKENI. CDR3 bases: TGTGCCAGCTCACCGCCAAACAGGGGGTTGCAAGAGACCCAGTACTTC. Its protein product is CASSPPNRGLQETQYF.

Of note for this clone: Other DNA sequences in this sample translate to the same CDR3. The chain recombines TRBV28 with TRBJ2-7, with a weak D call TRBD1 (6 bases). The CDR3 spans 12 residues. V lost 7 bases and J 1 base, leaving 8 bases between the germline ends. Per the germline V gene, CDR1 is MDHEN and CDR2 is SYDVKM. Here the CDR3 DNA reads TGTGCCAGCACCAGGGGTTCCTACGAGCAGTACTTC. Protein: CASTRGSYEQYF.

This clone has a single count. The chain is built from TRBV5-1 and TRBJ2-5; D possibly corresponds to TRBD1 (6 bases). The J call may not be correct, given that the DNA end is closer to TRBJ2-7. Germline CDR1 SGHRS, CDR2 YFSETQ. CDR3 length: 13 amino acids. The CDR3 DNA reads as TGCGCCAGCAGCTTTAACAGGGAGTACGAGCAGTACTTC. Its translation: CASSFNREYEQYF.

This clone was seen only a few times. The chain recombines TRBV4-1 with TRBJ1-5; D may be TRBD1 (5 bases). Germline V gene data show CDR1 as MGHRA and CDR2 as YSYEKL. This CDR3 region has 16 residues. Trimming took off 2 bases at V and 4 bases at J, with 15 bases between the two ends. The CDR3 DNA follows: TGCGCCAGCAGCCAACGGGACCTCAACCCGAATCAGCCCCAGCATTTT. It yields the protein CASSQRDLNPNQPQHF.

This clone has a handful of counts. The chain links TRBV7-3 to TRBJ2-7; 8 bases align to TRBD1. Germline lookup yields CDR1 SGHTA and CDR2 FQGTGA. J lost 2 bases, V lost 5 bases, and 5 bases had no gene match. The CDR3 length is 14 residues. The CDR3 sequence is CASSPNRGAYEQYF. DNA of the CDR3: TGTGCCAGCAGCCCGAACAGGGGGGCCTACGAGCAGTACTTC.

As for this clone: The identical CDR3 is also encoded by other nucleotide sequences in the sample. The chain carries TRBV28 and TRBJ1-2, with D maybe TRBD1 (5 bases). The CDR3 sequence is 14 residues long. The ends were cut back, 2 bases at V and 2 bases at J, with 9 bases in the middle. CDR1 and CDR2 from the germline V gene are MDHEN and SYDVKM. The CDR3 is CASSLGQGNYGYTF. In nucleotides, the CDR3 is TGTGCCAGCAGTTTAGGGCAGGGCAACTATGGCTACACCTTC.

This clone was counted between two and nine times. Different DNA sequences within this sample yield the same CDR3. This CDR3 is CASSGRGYEQFF. In nucleotides, the CDR3 is TGTGCCAGCAGTGGGAGAGGGTATGAGCAGTTCTTC. The chain uses TRBV6-5 and TRBJ2-1; tentative D call: TRBD2 (5 bases). Deletions cut 5 bases from V and 8 bases from J, with 10 bases between. This CDR3 contains 12 residues. Germline loops: CDR1 MNHEY, CDR2 SVGAGI.

This clone came up a few times. Since a much larger clone is just one base distant, this may be a read error. This sample also contains other DNA sequences that code for the same CDR3. The chain has TRBV6-5 and TRBJ1-3; the D gene is possibly TRBD1 (5 bases). Trimming stripped 2 bases from V and 1 base from J, with 6 bases between. CDR3 size: 14 residues. In germline, CDR1 is MNHEY, CDR2 SVGAGI. This CDR3 reads CASSYGGSGNTIYF. The CDR3 DNA follows: TGTGCCAGCAGTTACGGGGGATCTGGAAACACCATATATTTT.

This clone was found a few times. This sequence joins TRBV7-9 and TRBJ2-4; D perhaps matches TRBD2 (6 bases). The V end was cut by 5 bases, the J end by 5 bases, with 13 bases between. CDR1 and CDR2 (germline): SEHNR, FQNEAQ (reference sequence). The CDR3 has 14 residues. CDR3 protein: CASSRGGGENIQYF. Written as DNA, the CDR3 is TGTGCCAGCAGCCGCGGCGGAGGGGAAAACATTCAGTACTTC.

This clone was seen only a few times. The chain links TRBV29-1 to TRBJ1-5; tentative D call: TRBD1 (6 bases). Trimming stripped 6 bases from V and 7 bases from J, with 19 bases between. This CDR3 is 14 amino acids long. Per germline, CDR1 SQVTM and CDR2 ANQGSEA. DNA of the CDR3: TGCAGCGTCGCTTTAAGGGGGGGAGGACAGCCCCAGCATTTT. It encodes CSVALRGGGQPQHF.

In regard to this clone: Other DNA sequences of this sample code for an identical CDR3. This rearrangement joins TRBV5-1 to TRBJ1-1; the D is unclear. Germline loops: CDR1 SGHRS, CDR2 YFSETQ. The CDR3 spans 15 residues. V gave up 0 bases and J gave up 0 bases, with 9 bases separating them. The CDR3 DNA reads as TGCGCCAGCAGCTTGGGGCCCGGATTGAACACTGAAGCTTTCTTT. Amino acid sequence: CASSLGPGLNTEAFF.

The rearrangement links TRBV7-8 to TRBJ1-1, with 7 bases identical to TRBD1. Germline CDR1 is SGHVS and CDR2 is FQNEAQ. This CDR3 has 17 residues. J gave up 2 bases and V 6 bases, and 15 bases lay outside the gene matches. The CDR3 protein is CASSLAFRTGANTEAFF. CDR3 sequence (DNA): TGTGCCAGCAGTCTCGCCTTTCGGACAGGTGCAAACACTGAAGCTTTCTTT.

This clone has a count of ten or more. The chain uses TRBV28 and TRBJ1-5; D gene uncertain. CDR1 and CDR2 (germline): MDHEN, SYDVKM. This CDR3 has 12 residues. Trimming shortened V by 3 bases and J by 3 bases, and 3 bases separated the two germline ends. In DNA form, the CDR3 reads TGTGCCAGCAGTTTGAACAATCAGCCCCAGCATTTT. Its protein product is CASSLNNQPQHF.

In its sample, this clone was seen a few times. A read error may account for a junction end that differs from germline. The gene calls are TRBV18 and TRBJ2-2; 10 nucleotides line up with TRBD1. Germline V gene lookup returns CDR1 KGHSH and CDR2 LQKENI. The CDR3 covers 18 residues. The CDR3 protein is CASSPAVLGQGNSGELFF. The CDR3 nucleotides read TGTGCCAGCTCACCAGCGGTTTTGGGACAGGGGAACTCCGGGGAGCTGTTTTTT.

This chain connects TRBV19 to TRBJ1-5; D is perhaps TRBD1 (6 bases). The CDR3 length is 13 residues. Germline loops: CDR1 LNHDA, CDR2 SQIVND (reference sequence). V was trimmed by 9 bases and J by 4 bases, leaving 13 bases between them. CDR3 residues: CASSFRGNQPQHF. CDR3 nucleotides: TGTGCCAGCAGTTTTAGGGGGAATCAGCCCCAGCATTTT.

V usage is TRBV11-1 and J usage is TRBJ2-3; D gene unclear. V was trimmed by 3 bases and J by 2 bases, leaving 9 bases between them. Germline V gene sequence: CDR1 SGHAT, CDR2 FQDESV (reference sequence). The CDR3 extends over 14 amino acids. The CDR3 DNA reads as TGTGCCAGCAGCTTCACAGCTATCACAGATACGCAGTATTTT. This codes for CASSFTAITDTQYF.

This clone has more than one count but fewer than ten. V gene TRBV19 combines with J gene TRBJ1-1, with D possibly matching TRBD1 (5 bases). CDR3 length: 14 amino acids. Per germline, CDR1 LNHDA and CDR2 SQIVND (reference sequence). The V end was cut by 6 bases, the J end by 1 base, with 12 bases between. CDR3 in amino acids: CASSTGTRNTEAFF. The CDR3 coding sequence is TGTGCCAGTAGCACCGGGACTCGGAACACTGAAGCTTTCTTT.

The rearrangement uses TRBV18 and TRBJ2-5, with D maybe TRBD2 (5 bases). The CDR3 has 14 residues. Germline V CDR1 and CDR2: KGHSH, LQKENI. V was trimmed by 3 bases and J by 5 bases, leaving 13 bases between them. CDR3 sequence: CASSPEGSRETQYF. CDR3 DNA sequence: TGTGCCAGCTCACCGGAAGGGAGTAGGGAGACCCAGTACTTC.

The CDR3 here is CASSPLTGAQETQYF. Here the CDR3 DNA reads TGTGCCAGCAGCCCCTTGACAGGGGCCCAAGAGACCCAGTACTTC. The V and J genes are TRBV7-2 and TRBJ2-5, with 8 bases aligning to TRBD1. This CDR3 is 15 amino acids long. Trimming cost V 5 bases and J 1 base; bases outside gene matches: 6. The V gene's germline CDR1 is SGHTA and CDR2 FQGNSA.

This clone turned up a few times. The junction does not match germline at one end; this may be a read error. The chain's CDR3 is CASSRATNEKLFF. CDR3 DNA sequence: TGTGCTAGCAGCCGAGCAACTAATGAAAAACTGTTTTTT. The chain couples TRBV7-7 to TRBJ1-4; D is ambiguous. Germline assignment: CDR1 SSHAT and CDR2 FNYEAQ (reference sequence). This CDR3 comprises 13 residues.

This clone was counted many times. This chain uses TRBV7-2 with TRBJ2-3, with TRBD1 matching over 7 bases. Germline CDR1 SGHTA, CDR2 FQGNSA. V shed 1 base and J 8 bases; nucleotides not matched to a gene: 15. The CDR3 length is 17 residues. The CDR3, as DNA: TGTGCCAGCAGCTTAGTAGGGGGCGCGTTATCGGGTGTTACGCAGTATTTT. As protein: CASSLVGGALSGVTQYF.

This clone showed up just a few times. This sequence joins TRBV28 and TRBJ1-4; weak D call: TRBD1 (5 bases). This CDR3 region has 14 residues. Germline loops: CDR1 MDHEN, CDR2 SYDVKM. V shed 8 bases and J shed 8 bases, with 18 bases lying between them. This chain's CDR3 is CASSTGPPWEKLFF. For the CDR3, the DNA is TGTGCCAGCTCTACGGGGCCCCCGTGGGAAAAACTGTTTTTT.

This clone was observed at least ten times. The germline gene is not matched at one end of the junction; a read error may be the cause. The chain combines TRBV28 with TRBJ2-1; TRBD1 is a possible D gene (5 bases). This CDR3 comprises 17 residues. CDR1 and CDR2 (germline): MDHEN, SYDVKM. CDR3 residues: CASSLFGRVKMGNGQFF. For the CDR3, the DNA is TGTGCCAGCAGTTTATTCGGCAGGGTGAAGATGGGGAATGGGCAGTTCTTC.

This clone came up a few times. The chain carries TRBV4-2 and TRBJ2-6; 7 bases are shared with TRBD2. Germline CDR1 LGHNA, CDR2 YNFKEQ. Trimming took 5 bases from V and 0 from J; bases not matched to a gene: 7. The CDR3 extends over 17 amino acids. This CDR3 reads CASSLGEGNSGANVLTF. The CDR3 DNA reads TGTGCCAGCAGCTTGGGGGAGGGGAACTCTGGGGCCAACGTCCTGACTTTC.